This is a list of T cell receptor beta chains from one sample in a study of T cell responses to AZD1222 COVID-19 vaccine. Assay: immunoSEQ multiplex PCR; the TCRdb copy retains only in-frame clones and omits some. The repertoire holds 100,000 to 150,000 clones, with 90% as singletons. Sequenced material: peripheral blood, taken on day 0 of AZD1222 vaccination. The receptors shown here come from an adult in good health. CDR3s include the opening cysteine and the closing phenylalanine or tryptophan. The order of the fields is V gene, D gene, clone size, J gene, CDR3 protein, CDR3 DNA. D genes are given only for firm matches. Not all rows give a size; the values are once, few, many and, for expanded clones, a class.

V: TRBV7-8; D: NA; size: NA; J: TRBJ2-2; CDR3: CASSLRRVNTGELFF; DNA: TGTGCCAGCAGCTTAAGAAGGGTTAACACCGGGGAGCTGTTTTTT
V: TRBV5-4; D: NA; size: NA; J: TRBJ1-4; CDR3: CASSLVGDEKLFF; DNA: TGTGCCAGCAGCTTGGTAGGGGATGAAAAACTGTTTTTT
V: TRBV28; D: TRBD2; size: NA; J: TRBJ2-7; CDR3: CASSSPGLAGGHEQYF; DNA: TGTGCCAGCAGTTCCCCAGGACTAGCGGGAGGACACGAGCAGTACTTC
V: TRBV9; D: NA; size: once; J: TRBJ1-1; CDR3: CASSVVSDTEAFF; DNA: TGTGCCAGCAGCGTAGTAAGCGACACTGAAGCTTTCTTT
V: TRBV12-5; D: NA; size: NA; J: TRBJ2-1; CDR3: CASGLAGSLNEQFF; DNA: TGTGCTAGTGGTTTGGCGGGATCGCTCAATGAGCAGTTCTTC
V: TRBV6-6; D: TRBD2; size: once; J: TRBJ2-7; CDR3: CASSYSSGRPYEQYF; DNA: TGTGCCAGCAGTTACTCTAGCGGGAGGCCCTACGAGCAGTACTTC
V: TRBV18; D: TRBD1; size: NA; J: TRBJ2-7; CDR3: CASSLGTVDYEQYF; DNA: TGTGCCAGCTCTCTAGGGACAGTCGACTACGAGCAGTACTTC
V: TRBV7-6; D: NA; size: once; J: TRBJ2-2; CDR3: CASSPFTGELFF; DNA: TGTGCCAGCAGCCCTTTCACCGGGGAGCTGTTTTTT
V: TRBV6-5; D: TRBD2; size: NA; J: TRBJ2-3; CDR3: CASRSTSGMVDTQYF; DNA: TGTGCCAGCAGGTCCACTAGCGGGATGGTAGATACGCAGTATTTT
V: TRBV27; D: TRBD1; size: NA; J: TRBJ1-1; CDR3: CASSGDRELNTEAFF; DNA: TGTGCCAGCAGTGGGGACAGGGAGCTGAACACTGAAGCTTTCTTT
V: TRBV27; D: TRBD2; size: once; J: TRBJ2-7; CDR3: CASSSSGSLLNEQYF; DNA: TGTGCCAGCAGTTCTAGCGGGAGCCTCTTGAACGAGCAGTACTTC
V: TRBV12-3/TRBV12-4; D: TRBD2; size: NA; J: TRBJ2-3; CDR3: CASSPSGGTEQYF; DNA: TGTGCCAGCAGTCCGAGCGGGGGGACTGAGCAGTATTTT
V: TRBV19; D: TRBD2; size: NA; J: TRBJ2-2; CDR3: CASSIRGAGSNTGELFF; DNA: TGTGCCAGTAGTATAAGAGGAGCGGGATCGAACACCGGGGAGCTGTTTTTT
V: TRBV5-1; D: TRBD1; size: few; J: TRBJ1-5; CDR3: CASSLDPGGNQPQHF; DNA: TGCGCCAGCAGCTTGGATCCAGGGGGGAATCAGCCCCAGCATTTT
V: TRBV28; D: TRBD2; size: once; J: TRBJ2-5; CDR3: CASSFLSLAGETQYF; DNA: TGTGCCAGCAGTTTCCTCTCCCTAGCGGGAGAGACCCAGTACTTC
V: TRBV28; D: NA; size: NA; J: TRBJ1-2; CDR3: CASSFRDGFYGYTF; DNA: TGTGCCAGCAGTTTCCGGGATGGATTCTATGGCTACACCTTC
V: TRBV18; D: NA; size: NA; J: TRBJ2-7; CDR3: CASSPKVQLVGSYEQYF; DNA: TGTGCCAGCTCACCAAAGGTTCAGCTTGTGGGCTCCTACGAGCAGTACTTC
V: TRBV11-2; D: NA; size: NA; J: TRBJ2-3; CDR3: CASSLRGGDTQYF; DNA: TGTGCCAGCAGCTTGAGGGGAGGAGATACGCAGTATTTT
V: TRBV6-6; D: TRBD1; size: NA; J: TRBJ2-4; CDR3: CATQGAAKNIQYF; DNA: TGTGCCACCCAGGGGGCAGCCAAAAACATTCAGTACTTC
V: TRBV5-4; D: NA; size: few; J: TRBJ2-2; CDR3: CASSSPAARRGELFF; DNA: TGTGCCAGCAGTTCTCCAGCGGCCCGGAGAGGGGAGCTGTTTTTT
V: TRBV10-2; D: NA; size: once; J: TRBJ1-4; CDR3: CASSDSGSDEKLFF; DNA: TGCGCCAGCAGTGACTCGGGATCTGATGAAAAACTGTTTTTT
V: TRBV19; D: NA; size: NA; J: TRBJ1-5; CDR3: CASNPPGLSNQPQHF; DNA: TGTGCCAGTAACCCCCCGGGTCTTAGCAATCAGCCCCAGCATTTT
V: TRBV6-5; D: TRBD2; size: NA; J: TRBJ2-1; CDR3: CASSSRGGGFPEQFF; DNA: TGTGCCAGCAGCTCACGGGGGGGCGGGTTCCCTGAGCAGTTCTTC
V: TRBV27; D: TRBD1; size: NA; J: TRBJ1-4; CDR3: CASRQGGIGEKLFF; DNA: TGTGCCAGCAGACAGGGGGGGATTGGTGAAAAACTGTTTTTT
V: TRBV5-1; D: TRBD2; size: NA; J: TRBJ2-7; CDR3: CASRPLAGVREQYF; DNA: TGCGCCAGCAGACCGCTAGCGGGGGTTCGGGAGCAGTACTTC
V: TRBV15; D: NA; size: NA; J: TRBJ1-1; CDR3: CATSRGTEAFF; DNA: TGTGCCACCAGCCGCGGCACTGAAGCTTTCTTT
V: TRBV18; D: NA; size: NA; J: TRBJ1-6; CDR3: CASSPRDNSPLHF; DNA: TGTGCCAGCTCACCGCGGGACAATTCACCCCTCCACTTT
V: TRBV4-1; D: TRBD1; size: NA; J: TRBJ2-1; CDR3: CASSQSGGYEQFF; DNA: TGCGCCAGCAGCCAATCAGGGGGTTATGAGCAGTTCTTC
V: TRBV5-6; D: NA; size: NA; J: TRBJ2-5; CDR3: CASSLGIQETQYF; DNA: TGTGCCAGCAGCTTGGGAATCCAAGAGACCCAGTACTTC
V: TRBV27; D: TRBD1; size: NA; J: TRBJ1-6; CDR3: CASSSNQEGGSPLHF; DNA: TGTGCCAGCAGTTCGAACCAGGAAGGGGGCTCACCCCTCCACTTT
V: TRBV7-6; D: NA; size: NA; J: TRBJ2-6; CDR3: CASSLGWLGSGANVLTF; DNA: TGTGCCAGCAGCTTAGGTTGGCTGGGCTCCGGGGCCAACGTCCTGACTTTC
V: TRBV25-1; D: TRBD2; size: few; J: TRBJ2-5; CDR3: CASQEEEREVTQYF; DNA: TGTGCCAGCCAAGAGGAGGAGCGGGAGGTGACCCAGTACTTC
V: TRBV5-4; D: NA; size: NA; J: TRBJ1-1; CDR3: CASSPGGPEAFF; DNA: TGTGCCAGCAGCCCGGGGGGCCCTGAAGCTTTCTTT
V: TRBV18; D: NA; size: NA; J: TRBJ2-5; CDR3: CASSPLQGRETQYF; DNA: TGTGCCAGCTCACCACTACAGGGAAGAGAGACCCAGTACTTC
V: TRBV6-2/TRBV6-3; D: NA; size: few; J: TRBJ2-7; CDR3: CASSYTRGNEQYF; DNA: TGTGCCAGCAGTTACACCAGGGGAAACGAGCAGTACTTC
V: TRBV18; D: TRBD1; size: NA; J: TRBJ2-7; CDR3: CASSRGQGATYF; DNA: TGTGCCAGCTCACGAGGACAGGGGGCTACTTACTTC
V: TRBV27; D: NA; size: NA; J: TRBJ1-4; CDR3: CASRAQGPTNEKLFF; DNA: TGTGCCAGCCGCGCCCAGGGTCCAACTAATGAAAAACTGTTTTTT
V: TRBV27; D: TRBD2; size: NA; J: TRBJ2-3; CDR3: CASSLVAGFLSDTQYF; DNA: TGTGCCAGCAGTTTAGTAGCGGGATTCTTATCAGATACGCAGTATTTT
V: TRBV2; D: NA; size: NA; J: TRBJ2-3; CDR3: CASSEAGRAAPTDTQYF; DNA: TGTGCCAGCAGTGAAGCGGGAAGGGCGGCACCCACAGATACGCAGTATTTT
V: TRBV27; D: TRBD1; size: NA; J: TRBJ1-2; CDR3: CASSLSGQPSGGYTF; DNA: TGTGCCAGCAGTTTATCGGGACAGCCCTCGGGTGGCTACACCTTC
V: TRBV23-1; D: NA; size: NA; J: TRBJ2-5; CDR3: CASSQSDPWETQYF; DNA: TGCGCCAGCAGTCAATCTGACCCCTGGGAGACCCAGTACTTC
V: TRBV5-1; D: NA; size: NA; J: TRBJ2-3; CDR3: CASSLGHRYTDTQYF; DNA: TGCGCCAGCAGCTTAGGGCACAGGTACACAGATACGCAGTATTTT
V: TRBV28; D: NA; size: NA; J: TRBJ1-2; CDR3: CASSLRVYYGYTF; DNA: TGTGCCAGCAGTTTAAGGGTTTACTATGGCTACACCTTC
V: TRBV5-1; D: NA; size: NA; J: TRBJ1-1; CDR3: CASSITENTEAFF; DNA: TGCGCCAGCAGCATTACAGAGAACACTGAAGCTTTCTTT
V: TRBV28; D: NA; size: NA; J: TRBJ1-1; CDR3: CASSLGHMNTEAFF; DNA: TGTGCCAGCAGCCTGGGACATATGAACACTGAAGCTTTCTTT
V: TRBV12-5; D: NA; size: NA; J: TRBJ1-1; CDR3: CASDLEGHREAEAFF; DNA: TGTGCTAGTGACCTTGAGGGACACCGGGAAGCTGAAGCTTTCTTT
V: TRBV10-3; D: TRBD1; size: NA; J: TRBJ1-1; CDR3: CAISWDRYTEAFF; DNA: TGTGCCATCAGCTGGGACAGATACACTGAAGCTTTCTTT
V: TRBV5-5; D: TRBD1; size: NA; J: TRBJ1-2; CDR3: CASSFRQGNYGYTF; DNA: TGTGCCAGCAGCTTCCGACAGGGGAACTATGGCTACACCTTC
V: TRBV5-1; D: TRBD2; size: NA; J: TRBJ2-7; CDR3: CASRLTSGSSNEQYF; DNA: TGCGCCAGCAGATTAACTAGCGGGTCCTCGAACGAGCAGTACTTC
V: TRBV25-1; D: NA; size: NA; J: TRBJ2-1; CDR3: CASNRDSESYNEQFF; DNA: TGTGCCAGCAACCGGGACTCCGAATCATACAATGAGCAGTTCTTC
V: TRBV6-5; D: NA; size: NA; J: TRBJ1-5; CDR3: CASSYGGASNQPQHF; DNA: TGTGCCAGCAGTTACGGGGGGGCTAGCAATCAGCCCCAGCATTTT
V: TRBV7-9; D: NA; size: NA; J: TRBJ1-2; CDR3: CASSLEWTTNYGYTF; DNA: TGTGCCAGCAGCTTAGAGTGGACTACTAACTATGGCTACACCTTC
V: TRBV2; D: NA; size: NA; J: TRBJ2-7; CDR3: CASLTGEQYF; DNA: TGTGCCAGCCTGACGGGCGAGCAGTACTTC
V: TRBV28; D: NA; size: NA; J: TRBJ1-4; CDR3: CASSSGTDKGRGGKLFF; DNA: TGTGCCAGCAGTTCTGGGACCGACAAGGGGAGGGGTGGAAAACTGTTTTTT